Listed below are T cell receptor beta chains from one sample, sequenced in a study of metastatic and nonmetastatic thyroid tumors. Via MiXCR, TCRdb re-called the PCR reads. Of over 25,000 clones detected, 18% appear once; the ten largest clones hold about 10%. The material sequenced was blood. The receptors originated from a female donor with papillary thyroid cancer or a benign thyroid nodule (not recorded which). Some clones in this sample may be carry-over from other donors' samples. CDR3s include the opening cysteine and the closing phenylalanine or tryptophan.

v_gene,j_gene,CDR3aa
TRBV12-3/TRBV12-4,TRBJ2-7,CASSSGGESYEQYF
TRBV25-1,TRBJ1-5,CASSESPDRGLDQPQHF
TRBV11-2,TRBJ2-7,CASRFGDDYEQYF
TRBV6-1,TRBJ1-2,CASSAGGSYGYTF
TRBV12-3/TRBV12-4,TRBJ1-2,CASSIADRWESGYTF
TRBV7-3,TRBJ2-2,CASSLNRVLNTGELFF
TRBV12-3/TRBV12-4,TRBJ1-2,CASSTGRSDYGYTF
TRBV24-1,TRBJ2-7,CATGTDATYEQYF
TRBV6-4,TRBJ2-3,CASSDGQSTDTQYF
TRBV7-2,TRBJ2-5,CASSLRRETQYF
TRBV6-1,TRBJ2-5,CASRRDSRETKYF
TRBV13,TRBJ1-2,CASSSPGLPGAYGYTF
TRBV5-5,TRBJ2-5,CATTRGLDQETQYF
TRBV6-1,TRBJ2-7,CASSPGQGEQYF
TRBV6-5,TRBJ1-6,CASSYAGQYSPLHF
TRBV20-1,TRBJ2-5,CSAQLAGGIQETQYF
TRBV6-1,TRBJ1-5,CASSEAGQGSKPQHF
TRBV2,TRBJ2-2,CATSAYDEGWAGELFF
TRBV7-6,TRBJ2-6,CASSLSGGGANVLTF
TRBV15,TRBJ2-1,CATSTGTSEAYNEQFF
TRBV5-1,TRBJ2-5,CASSPSQGVQETQYF
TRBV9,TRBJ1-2,CASSDYRGSGGYTF
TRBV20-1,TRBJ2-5,CSALQAFGETQYF
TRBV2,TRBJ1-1,CASRAGLQNTEAFF
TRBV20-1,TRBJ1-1,CSARRQFRQKNCEAFF
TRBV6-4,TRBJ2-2,CASSDSIETGELFF
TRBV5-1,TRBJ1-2,CASSLDNYGYTF
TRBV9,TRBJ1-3,CASSVGQGQGNTIYF
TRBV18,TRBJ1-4,CASSLQEVGWEKLFF
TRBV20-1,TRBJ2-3,CSARALGLAGGDTQYF
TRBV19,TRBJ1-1,CASSIGQGAAEAFF
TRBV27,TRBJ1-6,CASSLQGEWSPLHF
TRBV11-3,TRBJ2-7,CASSSPREKVGYEQYF
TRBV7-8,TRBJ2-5,CASSTRIAEPAAQYF
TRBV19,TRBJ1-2,CASSIEDNYGYTF
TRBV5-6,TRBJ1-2,CASSSQGATGYTF
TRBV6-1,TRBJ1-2,CASSEGKAIYGYTF
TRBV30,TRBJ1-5,CAWSVQGQPQHF
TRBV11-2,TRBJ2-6,CASSLELAGANVLTF
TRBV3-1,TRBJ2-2,CASSQDWAGVTGELFF
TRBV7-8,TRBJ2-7,CASSAAWTGGDYEQYF
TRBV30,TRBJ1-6,CARKKGTGWSPLHF
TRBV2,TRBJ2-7,CASSETGGAYEQYF
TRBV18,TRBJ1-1,CASSPPSSTEAFF
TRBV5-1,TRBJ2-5,CASSLDPWAKETQYF
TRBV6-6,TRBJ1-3,CASSYSGRGLGNTIYF
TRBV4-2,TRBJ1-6,CASSQHTVESPLHF
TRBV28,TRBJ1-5,CASSLNQPQHF
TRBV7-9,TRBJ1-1,CASSTGRVPEAFF
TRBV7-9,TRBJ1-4,CASSLGGQWNEKLFF
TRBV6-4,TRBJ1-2,CASSYSQNNRGRYTF
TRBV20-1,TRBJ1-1,CSAISVGQNTEAFF
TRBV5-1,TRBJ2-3,CASSTGQGSTDTQYF
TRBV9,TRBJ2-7,CASSVEAAGFGEQYF